This TCR beta chain was found in a study of circulating tumor DNA in untreated peripheral T-cell lymphoma. In the case of this clone: What it binds is unknown.

The V gene's germline CDR1 is ENHRY and CDR2 SYGVKD. Trimming left V 4 bases short and J 8 bases short, with 18 bases between. The CDR3 totals 14 residues. General observations from the study: After two cycles, ctDNA cleared in roughly 38% of serially sampled patients. Baseline tissues yielded roughly 88% and baseline serum roughly 70% tumor-specific clonotype detection.

Method: immunoSEQ multiplex PCR; TCRdb's copy keeps in-frame clones and lacks some. The table shows around 1,400 clones, with 69% occurring only once. What was sequenced was cell-free DNA from blood serum. The rearrangement joins TRBV10-3 to TRBJ2-7, with D possibly TRBD1 on 6 matching bases. This sequence originates from a human donor with peripheral T-cell lymphoma. The DNA for the CDR3 is TGTGCCATCAGTGTTCCGGCCTCAGGGGTCCAGCAGTACTTC. Translation: CAISVPASGVQQYF.